The 2 T cell receptor beta chains reported below all come from one sample, sequenced in a study of blood T cell repertoires in COVID-19. Profiling relied on immunoSEQ multiplex PCR, and the TCRdb table lists in-frame clones only, not all of them. Counted here are tens of thousands of clones, about nine tenths occurring once; the ten biggest clones make up about 14%. Sequencing was done on a sample of peripheral blood. The receptors stem from a man between 65 and 85 years old with acute or convalescent COVID-19.

V usage is TRBV6-5 and J usage is TRBJ2-7; 8 bases align to TRBD2. CDR3 length: 15 amino acids. Germline CDR1 MNHEY, CDR2 SVGAGI. Unmatched junction bases numbered 9, after V lost 6 bases and J lost 2 bases. CDR3 sequence (DNA): TGTGCCAGCAGCCCAACTAGCGGCTTGACCTACGAGCAGTACTTC. Its translation is CASSPTSGLTYEQYF.

The chain carries TRBV6-2 or TRBV6-3 and TRBJ2-7, with D perhaps matching TRBD1 (6 bases). From germline, CDR1 is MNHEY and CDR2 SVGEGT. The CDR3 runs to 14 residues. Here the CDR3 DNA reads TGTGCCAGCAGTTACGGGACAATCTCCCACGAGCAGTACGTC. It specifies CASSYGTISHEQYV.